This T cell receptor beta chain originates from a study of T cells after yellow fever vaccination. For the study at large: Where fractions had low cell numbers, libraries were prepared from them with the SMART-Seq v4 Ultra Low Input RNA kit.

Study results and limitations: A small proportion of clonotypes was detected in both the CD4 and CD8 compartments. Abundant bulk-population clonotypes could contaminate the FACS-sorted repertoires.

The table lists this clonotype with a few counts. Its antigen is still unknown. They built TCR cDNA with 5'RACE template switching, a step that put in a universal primer site and UMIs. TCRdb analysed the 5' RACE reads with MiXCR anew, one entry per CDR3 protein. The sample lists a few hundred thousand distinct CDR3 sequences; less than 9% were seen once. Here the sequenced sample was CD4+ T cells sorted from PBMCs, taken 15 days after the yellow fever booster vaccination. The clonotype was recovered from a man in his thirties or forties who received the YFV17D yellow fever vaccine.

CDR3 sequence reads: CSARNPSGTQYF. The CDR3 nucleotides read TGCAGTGCTAGGAACCCTAGCGGGACCCAGTACTTC. This sequence joins TRBV20-1 and TRBJ2-5; 7 positions match TRBD2. The junction had 5 bases not matched to a gene; V was cut back by 3 bases and J by 7 bases. Germline V lookup: CDR1 DFQATT, CDR2 SNEGSKA (reference sequence). The CDR3 is 12 amino acids.